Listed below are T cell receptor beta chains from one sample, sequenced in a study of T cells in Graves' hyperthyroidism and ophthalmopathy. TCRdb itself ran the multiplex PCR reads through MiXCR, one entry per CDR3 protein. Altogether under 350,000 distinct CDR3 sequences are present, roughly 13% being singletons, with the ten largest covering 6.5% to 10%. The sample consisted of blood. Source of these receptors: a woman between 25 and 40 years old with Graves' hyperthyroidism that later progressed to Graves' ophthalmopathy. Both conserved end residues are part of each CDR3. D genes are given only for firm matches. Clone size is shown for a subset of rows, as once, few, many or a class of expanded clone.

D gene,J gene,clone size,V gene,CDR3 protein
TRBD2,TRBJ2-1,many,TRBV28,CASSSPTGGRDEQFF
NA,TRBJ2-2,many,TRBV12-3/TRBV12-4,CASSLGLAPGELFF
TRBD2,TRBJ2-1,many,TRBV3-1,CASSQDPVVAGGPDEQFF
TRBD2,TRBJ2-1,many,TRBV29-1,CSVGFSVAGGDNEQFF
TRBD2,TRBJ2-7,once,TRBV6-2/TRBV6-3,CASRALGLAREQYF
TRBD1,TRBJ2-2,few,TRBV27,CASSHRGPGELFF
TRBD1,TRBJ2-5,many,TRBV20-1,CSATVTGGLETQYF
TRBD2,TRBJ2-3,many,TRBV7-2,CASSLVAGGRVDTQYF
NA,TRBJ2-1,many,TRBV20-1,CSASDRNEQFF
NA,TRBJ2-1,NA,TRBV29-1,CNVATAGNYNEQFF
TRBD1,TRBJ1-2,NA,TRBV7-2,CASSLKGAGGYAF
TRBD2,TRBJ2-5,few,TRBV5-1,CASSPRGAGEETQYF
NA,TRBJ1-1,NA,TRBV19,CASSMGGEASYTEAFF
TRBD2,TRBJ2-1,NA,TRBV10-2,CTSSDPLAGVTNEQFF
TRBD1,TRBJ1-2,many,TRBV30,CAWALGAGGGYTF
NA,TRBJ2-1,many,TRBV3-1,CASSQRSTSTAEQFF
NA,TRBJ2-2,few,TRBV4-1,CASSQMTGELFF
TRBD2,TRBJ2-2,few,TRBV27,CASSFSGGASTGELFF
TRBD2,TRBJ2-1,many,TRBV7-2,CASSFGLARGNEQFF
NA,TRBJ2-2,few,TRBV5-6,CASSPMGGAPGELFF
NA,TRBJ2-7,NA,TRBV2,CASGEHPLSYEQYF
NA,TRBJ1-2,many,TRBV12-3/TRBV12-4,CASSYQGTGYTF
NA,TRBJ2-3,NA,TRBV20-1,CSAMGGGPTSTDTQYF
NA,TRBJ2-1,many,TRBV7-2,CASSLGSYNEQFF
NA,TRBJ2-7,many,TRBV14,CASSHLGQSYEQYF
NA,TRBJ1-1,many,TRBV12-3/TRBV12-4,CASSETGPNTEAFF
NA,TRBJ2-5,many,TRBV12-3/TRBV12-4,CASRPQGEVGETQYF
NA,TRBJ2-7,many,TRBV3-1,CASSQENIAGYEQYF
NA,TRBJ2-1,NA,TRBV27,CASSLLTCNEQFF
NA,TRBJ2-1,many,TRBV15,CATSSLDREQFF
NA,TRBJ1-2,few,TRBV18,CASSPPRGSGNYGYTF
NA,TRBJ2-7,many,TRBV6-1,CASSFRRDTYEQYF
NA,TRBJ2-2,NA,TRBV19,CASSMSQNTGELFF
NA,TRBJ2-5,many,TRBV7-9,CASSSSSTVYQETQYF